This T cell receptor (beta chain) was captured in a study of response to subunit inactivated influenza vaccine. Broader study findings: After each seasonal influenza vaccination, few new T cells are recruited, the authors suggested.

About this clonotype: Its antigen remains unidentified.

In TCRdb, the RT-PCR reads were re-called with MiXCR into one record per CDR3 protein. There are roughly 700,000 distinct CDR3 sequences in the sample; 15% to 18% occur only once, and 11% lies in the top ten. The CDR3 contains 15 residues. CDR1 SGHRS and CDR2 YFSETQ come from the germline V gene. The V gene lost 0 bases and the J gene lost 6 bases, with 12 bases spanning the gap. J is TRBJ2-2 and V is TRBV5-1; D remains ambiguous. This sample comprised PBMCs from blood, obtained roughly 13 days after vaccination. The receptor's source is a man over 45 who received an inactivated influenza vaccine. CDR3: CASSLANGGAGELFF. CDR3 in DNA: TGCGCCAGCAGCTTGGCCAATGGTGGGGCCGGGGAGCTGTTTTTT.